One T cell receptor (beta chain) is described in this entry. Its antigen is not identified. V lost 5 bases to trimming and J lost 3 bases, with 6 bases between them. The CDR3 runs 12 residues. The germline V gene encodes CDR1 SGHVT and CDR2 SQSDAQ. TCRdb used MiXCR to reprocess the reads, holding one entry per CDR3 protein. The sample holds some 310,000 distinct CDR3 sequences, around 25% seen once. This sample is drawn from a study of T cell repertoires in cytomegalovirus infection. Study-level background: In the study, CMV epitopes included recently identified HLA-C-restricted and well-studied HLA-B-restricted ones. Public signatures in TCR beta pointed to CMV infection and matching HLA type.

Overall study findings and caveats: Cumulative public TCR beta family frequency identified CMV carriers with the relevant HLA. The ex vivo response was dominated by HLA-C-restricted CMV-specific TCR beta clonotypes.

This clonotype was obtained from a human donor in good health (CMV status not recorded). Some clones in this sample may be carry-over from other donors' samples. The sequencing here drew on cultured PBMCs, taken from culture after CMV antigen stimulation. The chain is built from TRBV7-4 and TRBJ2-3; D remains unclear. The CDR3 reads CASSQHTDTQYF. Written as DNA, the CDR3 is TGTGCCAGCAGCCAACATACAGATACGCAGTATTTT.